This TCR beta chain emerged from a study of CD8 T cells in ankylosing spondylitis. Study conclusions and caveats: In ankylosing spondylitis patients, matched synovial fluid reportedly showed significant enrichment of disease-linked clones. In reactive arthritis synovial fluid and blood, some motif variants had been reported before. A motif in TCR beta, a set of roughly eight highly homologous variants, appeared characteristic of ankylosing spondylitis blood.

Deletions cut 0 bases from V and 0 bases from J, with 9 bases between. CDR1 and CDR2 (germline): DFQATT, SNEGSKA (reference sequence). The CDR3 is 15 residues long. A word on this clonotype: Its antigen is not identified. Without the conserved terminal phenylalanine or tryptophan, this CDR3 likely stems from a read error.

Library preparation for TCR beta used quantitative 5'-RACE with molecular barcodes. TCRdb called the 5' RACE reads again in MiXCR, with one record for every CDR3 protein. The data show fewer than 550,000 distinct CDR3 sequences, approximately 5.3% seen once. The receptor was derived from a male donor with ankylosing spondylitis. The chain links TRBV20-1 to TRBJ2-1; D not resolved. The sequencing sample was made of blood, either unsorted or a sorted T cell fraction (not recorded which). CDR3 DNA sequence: TGCAGTGCTAGAGACCGCCCGAGCTCCTACAATGAGCAGTTCCTC. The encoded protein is CSARDRPSSYNEQFL.